A selection of T cell receptor beta chains follows, all from one sample in a study of blood T cells in healthy people across ages. One entry per CDR3 protein, called by TCRdb with MiXCR from the 5' RACE reads. Counted here are roughly 680,000 distinct CDR3 sequences, approximately 52% occurring once; the ten biggest clones make up approximately 13%. Sequencing used blood. These receptors all stem from a woman over 75 in good health. The CDR3 runs from the conserved cysteine through the conserved F or W. A D gene is named only where the DNA matches it firmly. Some rows have no size entry. The others give once, few or many, or a class for an expanded clone.

V	J	D	size	DNA	CDR3
TRBV9	TRBJ1-6	TRBD1	.	TGTGCCAGCGGCGTAGAGGACAGGAGCAATTCACCCCTCCACTTT	CASGVEDRSNSPLHF
TRBV5-1	TRBJ2-1	TRBD2	many	TGCGCCAGCAGCTTGACTAGCGGGAGTAGTGAGCAGTTCTTC	CASSLTSGSSEQFF
TRBV27	TRBJ1-2	.	many	TGTGCCAGCGGGTGGGTGTCGGATGGCTACACCTTC	CASGWVSDGYTF
TRBV2	TRBJ2-5	TRBD2	.	TGTGCCAGCACCCGGACCGGGACTAGCGCGCAAGAGACCCAGTACTTC	CASTRTGTSAQETQYF
TRBV5-4	TRBJ2-1	TRBD2	many	TGTGCCAGCAGCTTGGTGGGACGGGGGGGGAACAATGAGCAGTTCTTC	CASSLVGRGGNNEQFF
TRBV10-3	TRBJ1-5	.	.	TGTGCCATCAGTCCACGGGTAGGTGAGCCCCAGCATTTT	CAISPRVGEPQHF
TRBV28	TRBJ2-1	.	.	TGTGCCAGCAGTTTTGAGGGACAACCCCTTAAGGATGAGCAGTTCTTC	CASSFEGQPLKDEQFF
TRBV5-1	TRBJ2-1	.	.	TGCGCCAGCACCCGGGACACCCACAACAATGAGCAGTTCTTC	CASTRDTHNNEQFF
TRBV2	TRBJ1-5	.	few	TGTGCCAGCACTGACAGGAAACAGAGCAATCAGCCCCAGCATTTT	CASTDRKQSNQPQHF
TRBV24-1	TRBJ2-1	TRBD2	many	TGTGCCACCAGTGACCTTATGTCTAGCGGGTACAATGAGCAGTTCTTC	CATSDLMSSGYNEQFF
TRBV7-9	TRBJ2-1	TRBD1	once	TGTGCCAGCCTAGTAGGGGGCCCATCCTACAATGAGCAGTTCTTC	CASLVGGPSYNEQFF
TRBV7-3	TRBJ2-3	.	.	TGTGCCAGCAGCTCACAGGTCCCTCCAGATACGCAGTATTTT	CASSSQVPPDTQYF
TRBV20-1	TRBJ2-1	TRBD2	many	TGCAGTGCTAGCACAGCGGGGGCTCTCTCCTACAATGAGCAGTTCTTC	CSASTAGALSYNEQFF
TRBV7-2	TRBJ1-6	TRBD1	.	TGTGCCAGCAGCTTAACGGGACAGGGGTTACGTGGGGATAATTCACCCCTCCACTTT	CASSLTGQGLRGDNSPLHF
TRBV7-3	TRBJ2-3	TRBD2	many	TGTGCCAGCAGCTTCTCGGAGATAGCGGGAGGCAAAGATACGCAGTATTTT	CASSFSEIAGGKDTQYF
TRBV20-1	TRBJ2-1	TRBD2	.	TGCAGTGCTAGAGTCGGGGTAGCGGGTAGTTACAATGAGCAGTTCTTC	CSARVGVAGSYNEQFF
TRBV2	TRBJ1-4	TRBD1	.	TGTGCCAGCAGTGAAGCACCGGGACAGGGGATGGCGTCTAATGAAAAACTGTTTTTT	CASSEAPGQGMASNEKLFF
TRBV7-2	TRBJ1-4	.	.	TGTGCCAGCAGCTTAGAGTCGACCGCTTGTGGACTGTTTTTT	CASSLESTACGLFF
TRBV5-1	TRBJ2-6	.	.	TGCGCCAGCAGCTTAACCCATTCCGGGACTTACCGCTCTGGGGCCAACGTCCTGACTTTC	CASSLTHSGTYRSGANVLTF
TRBV9	TRBJ1-2	.	once	TGTGCCAGCAGCACGACATCATGGGGCGTTGATGGCTACACCTTC	CASSTTSWGVDGYTF
TRBV20-1	TRBJ2-1	.	many	TGCAGTGCTAGAGATGAAGGACAGAACCGGAATGAGCAGTTCTTC	CSARDEGQNRNEQFF
TRBV2	TRBJ2-1	.	once	TGTGCCAGCACCGAACCCAGTTACAGTGAGCAGTTCTTC	CASTEPSYSEQFF
TRBV18	TRBJ1-6	TRBD1	.	TGTGCCAGCTCACCCGGGACAGGGGATACACCCCTCCACTTT	CASSPGTGDTPLHF
TRBV24-1	TRBJ2-6	.	.	TGTGCCACCAGTCCTGGGGCCAACGTCCTGACTTTC	CATSPGANVLTF
TRBV27	TRBJ2-1	.	many	TGTGCCAGCAGTTTAATCAACCCATTGTACAATGAGCAGTTCTTC	CASSLINPLYNEQFF
TRBV2	TRBJ2-7	TRBD2	.	TGTGCCAGCAGTGGGACTAGCGGAGAATACGAGCAGTACTTC	CASSGTSGEYEQYF
TRBV10-3	TRBJ2-3	TRBD2	.	TGTGCCATCACCGGGAGGGAGGCAGATACGCAGTATTTT	CAITGREADTQYF
TRBV10-3	TRBJ2-1	.	many	TGTGCCATCAGTGAGTCTGGTGTTGGTGAGCAGTTCTTC	CAISESGVGEQFF
TRBV20-1	TRBJ2-7	TRBD1	.	TGCAGTGCTGGAGAGACAGGGGGTAGGGCCAATGAGCAGTACTTC	CSAGETGGRANEQYF
TRBV27	TRBJ2-3	.	few	TGTGCCAGCAGCCTCTTAGCGGAGACTGCAGATACGCAGTATTTT	CASSLLAETADTQYF
TRBV9	TRBJ1-4	.	.	TGTGCCAGCAGCCCGCGAGAGACAGCTTGCAAACTGTTTTTT	CASSPRETACKLFF
TRBV6-1	TRBJ2-1	.	.	TGTGCCAGCAGTGAAGCGTTATCTGGATTAAAGTTGTATGAGCAGTTCTTC	CASSEALSGLKLYEQFF
TRBV15	TRBJ2-5	TRBD2	many	TGTGCCACCAATCCGGGACTAGAAGAGACCCAGTACTTC	CATNPGLEETQYF
TRBV6-5	TRBJ2-3	.	.	TGTGCCAGCAGTTACACTCAGGCGACTAGCACAGATACGCAGTATTTT	CASSYTQATSTDTQYF
TRBV5-1	TRBJ1-5	TRBD1	.	TGCGCCAGCAGCACCCGGACAGGGAGCAATCAGCCCCAGCATTTT	CASSTRTGSNQPQHF
TRBV29-1	TRBJ2-5	.	many	TGCAGCGTTGGCCTGGACTCGGCGGCGGAGACCCAGTACTTC	CSVGLDSAAETQYF
TRBV7-9	TRBJ2-7	.	many	TGTGCCAGCAGCTTTCCCTGGGACCGATTCTACGAGCAGTACTTC	CASSFPWDRFYEQYF
TRBV24-1	TRBJ2-7	TRBD1	once	TGTGCCGCCATGAGCCGGGACAGGCCCTCCTACGAGCAGTACTTC	CAAMSRDRPSYEQYF
TRBV7-2	TRBJ1-1	.	.	TGTGCCAGCAGCACGGACCTGAACACTGAAGCTTTCTTT	CASSTDLNTEAFF
TRBV29-1	TRBJ2-3	.	.	TGCAGCGTTGAAGTCTGGACCCCGGGACCCCGAACGGATACGCAGTATTTT	CSVEVWTPGPRTDTQYF
TRBV2	TRBJ1-2	.	few	TGTGCCAGCTATACTATAAGGCCTAACTATGGCTACACCTTC	CASYTIRPNYGYTF
TRBV5-1	TRBJ2-3	.	.	TGCGCCAGCGGATCGGGGGGCACAGATACGCAGTATTTT	CASGSGGTDTQYF
TRBV27	TRBJ2-5	.	few	TGTGCCAGTCGAGTAGGGGGGGGAGAGACCCAGTACTTC	CASRVGGGETQYF
TRBV5-1	TRBJ1-5	.	few	TGCGCCAGCCGCTCGGGTAGCAATCGGCCCCAGCATTTT	CASRSGSNRPQHF
TRBV5-1	TRBJ2-5	TRBD1	few	TGCGCCAGCAGCCCGGACAGGGAAGAAGAGACCCAGTACTTC	CASSPDREEETQYF
TRBV29-1	TRBJ2-3	TRBD1	many	TGCAGCGTCCCTAGACAGGGTGGTACGCAGTATTTT	CSVPRQGGTQYF
TRBV7-9	TRBJ2-7	.	few	TGTGCCAGCAGCCTAGACCCGGGGGACGAGCAGTACTTC	CASSLDPGDEQYF
TRBV27	TRBJ1-6	.	few	TGTGCCAGCAGTTTAGAAGGGTCCAGCCCATTCCCCCCCCTCCACTTT	CASSLEGSSPFPPLHF
TRBV28	TRBJ1-2	.	.	TGTGCCAGCAGTACCCTTCCCTATGGCTACACCTTC	CASSTLPYGYTF
TRBV7-3	TRBJ2-2	.	few	TGTGCCAGCAGCTTATCAGGGAGGGAGCTGTTTTTT	CASSLSGRELFF
TRBV12-3/TRBV12-4	TRBJ1-6	.	many	TGTGCCAGCAGATTACGGACACCTAATTCACCCCTCCACTTT	CASRLRTPNSPLHF
TRBV12-3/TRBV12-4	TRBJ2-7	.	once	TGTGCCGCCGGGATCATGGGATATGAGCAGTACTTC	CAAGIMGYEQYF
TRBV20-1	TRBJ2-1	.	many	TGCAGTGCTAGAGGTTACGGATACGGGTACAATGAGCAGTTCTTC	CSARGYGYGYNEQFF
TRBV29-1	TRBJ2-3	TRBD2	many	TGCAGCGTCCCAAGACTAGCGGGGTTCAGCACAGATACGCAGTATTTT	CSVPRLAGFSTDTQYF
TRBV5-1	TRBJ2-2	TRBD1	few	TGCGCCAGCAGAACCGGGACAGGGGGCACCGGGGAGCTGTTTTTT	CASRTGTGGTGELFF
TRBV5-1	TRBJ1-1	.	.	TGCGCCAGCAGCGCGGGGGCGGAGAACACTGAAGCTTTCTTT	CASSAGAENTEAFF
TRBV24-1	TRBJ2-5	.	few	TGTGCCACCAGTGGTTCGATGACAGGGCGAGTCCGGGAGCAGTACTTC	CATSGSMTGRVREQYF
TRBV3-1	TRBJ1-2	.	.	TGTGCCAGCAGCCAACGGGACACAGCTAACTATGGCTACACCTTC	CASSQRDTANYGYTF
TRBV2	TRBJ2-5	TRBD2	many	TGTGCCAGCAGTGAAACTAGCGGGAGTATAGAGACCCAGTACTTC	CASSETSGSIETQYF